Listed here are 17 T cell receptor beta chains from one sample, sequenced in a study of blood T cells in healthy people across ages. A second PCR, run for about 7 to 11 cycles, used a sample-barcoded 5' primer plus a J-beta primer mix. TCRdb reprocessed the 5' RACE reads via MiXCR and lists one record per CDR3 protein. The table lists about 680,000 distinct CDR3 sequences, 49% of them singletons. The specimen sequenced was blood. The source is a woman aged 60-75 years in good health.

The chain has TRBV6-1 and TRBJ1-5; possibly TRBD1 for D (5 bases). Germline CDR1 reads MNHNS; CDR2 reads SASEGT. V was pared by 1 base and J by 1 base, with 8 bases between. This CDR3 region has 15 residues. The CDR3 region has the DNA TGTGCCAGCAGTGAAGGTAGGACAAGCAATCAGCCCCAGCATTTT. Translation gives CASSEGRTSNQPQHF.

This clonotype was detected many times. V is TRBV5-1 and J is TRBJ2-1; 12 bases fit TRBD2. Germline CDR1 and CDR2: SGHRS and YFSETQ. The CDR3 totals 14 residues. V shed 3 bases and J 15 bases; nucleotides not matched to a gene: 10. As DNA, the CDR3 is TGCGCCAGCAGCTCACCGACTAGCGGGAGCCCCCGGTTCTTC. This gives the protein CASSSPTSGSPRFF.

A remark on this clonotype: An end of the junction differs from the germline gene, which may be a read error. The CDR3 reads CSDVGGVNGKLFF. The CDR3 nucleotides are TGCAGCGACGTTGGGGGAGTGAATGGAAAACTGTTTTTT. V gene TRBV29-1 combines with J gene TRBJ1-4, with D possibly TRBD1 on 5 matching bases. Germline-derived CDR1 and CDR2 are SQVTM and ANQGSEA. This CDR3 has 13 residues.

This chain links TRBV5-1 with TRBJ1-1; no reliable D call. This CDR3 contains 13 residues. Trimming stripped 0 bases from V and 7 bases from J, with 10 bases between. Germline loops: CDR1 SGHRS, CDR2 YFSETQ. The CDR3 DNA reads as TGCGCCAGCAGCTTGGAAGGGAGTGGTGAAGCTTTCTTT. Amino acid sequence: CASSLEGSGEAFF.

This clonotype was recorded a few times. The rearrangement links TRBV4-2 to TRBJ2-7; TRBD2 aligns across 13 bases. With V trimmed by 3 bases and J by 2 bases, 4 bases remained unmatched. The germline gives CDR1 LGHNA, CDR2 YNFKEQ. The CDR3 loop spans 16 amino acids. The CDR3 loop reads CASSHGGTSGTYEQYF. The CDR3 bases are TGTGCCAGCAGCCACGGGGGGACTAGCGGGACCTACGAGCAGTACTTC.

There are a few counts of this clonotype. The chain recombines TRBV6-2 or TRBV6-3 with TRBJ1-2; D might be TRBD1 (5 bases). The CDR3 sequence is 13 residues long. From germline, CDR1 is MNHEY and CDR2 SVGEGT. V lost 6 bases and J lost 4, with 12 bases in between. The CDR3 loop reads CASRLQALYGYTF. DNA of the CDR3: TGTGCCAGCAGACTACAGGCTCTCTATGGCTACACCTTC.

This clonotype was found a few times. The V and J genes are TRBV5-6 and TRBJ2-5; D not certain. CDR1 is SGHDT and CDR2 is YYEEEE in the germline V gene. The CDR3 is 15 residues long. Trimming stripped 1 base from V and 3 bases from J, with 13 bases between. Here the CDR3 DNA reads TGTGCCAGCAGCTTGTTGACCCTGACTGAAGAGACCCAGTACTTC. Amino acids: CASSLLTLTEETQYF.

The chain couples TRBV20-1 to TRBJ1-5; the D gene is possibly TRBD1 (5 bases). The V gene's germline CDR1 is DFQATT and CDR2 SNEGSKA (reference sequence). V was pared by 1 base and J by 3 bases, with 10 bases between. This CDR3 comprises 14 residues. This chain's CDR3 is CSARGGRHNQPQHF. The DNA for the CDR3 is TGCAGTGCTAGAGGGGGCAGACACAATCAGCCCCAGCATTTT.

This chain connects TRBV20-1 to TRBJ2-5; TRBD1 might be the D (5 bases). The CDR3 sequence is 12 residues long. V lost 7 bases and J 6 bases, leaving 15 bases between the germline ends. CDR1 is DFQATT and CDR2 is SNEGSKA in the germline V gene (reference sequence). The CDR3 loop reads CSVAIGAQTQYF. In DNA, the CDR3 is TGCAGTGTTGCCATTGGGGCACAGACCCAGTACTTC.

This clonotype has a single count. CDR3 loop: CASSLTHLAKNIQYF. The CDR3 DNA is TGTGCCAGCAGTTTAACCCATCTAGCCAAAAACATTCAGTACTTC. This chain uses TRBV27 with TRBJ2-4; the D is unclear. The V gene lost 2 bases and the J gene lost 0 bases, with 8 bases spanning the gap. Per germline, CDR1 MNHEY and CDR2 SMNVEV (reference sequence). The CDR3 loop spans 15 amino acids.

As regards this clonotype: A much larger clone differs by one base, so this may be a read error. CDR3 DNA: TGTGCCAGCAGCCGATTGGGACAGTCCTACGAGCAGTACTTC. This encodes CASSRLGQSYEQYF. The chain recombines TRBV7-9 with TRBJ2-7, with 7 bases that match TRBD1. CDR3 length: 14 amino acids. The ends lost 5 bases at V and 1 base at J; junction bases unmatched: 5. Germline V gene data show CDR1 as SEHNR and CDR2 as FQNEAQ (reference sequence).

The chain carries TRBV10-3 and TRBJ2-1; tentative D call: TRBD1 (6 bases). The J call may be incorrect, as the DNA end agrees better with TRBJ2-7. The CDR3 contains 15 residues. In germline, CDR1 is ENHRY, CDR2 SYGVKD. CDR3 sequence: CAISGRQGTYNEQYF. Written as DNA, the CDR3 is TGTGCCATCAGTGGGAGGCAGGGGACCTACAATGAGCAGTACTTC.

The table lists this clonotype with a few counts. The chain links TRBV29-1 to TRBJ2-7; tentatively, D is TRBD1 or TRBD2 (5 bases each). The CDR3 has 12 amino acids. Per the germline V gene, CDR1 is SQVTM and CDR2 is ANQGSEA. V shed 4 bases and J shed 4 bases, with 11 bases lying between them. CDR3 loop: CSVGFEGYEQYF. For the CDR3, the DNA is TGCAGCGTTGGGTTTGAGGGGTACGAGCAGTACTTC.

This clonotype was recorded a few times. CDR3 sequence: CASSQGSSGSTDTQYF. CDR3 in DNA: TGTGCCAGCAGCCAAGGTAGTAGCGGGAGCACAGATACGCAGTATTTT. This chain uses TRBV14 with TRBJ2-3; 7 positions agree with TRBD2. J was trimmed by 0 bases and V by 1 base; bases with no gene match: 4. Germline V gene lookup returns CDR1 SGHDN and CDR2 FVKESK. The CDR3 contains 16 residues.

The V and J genes are TRBV11-3 and TRBJ2-7, with 8 bases that match TRBD1. From germline, CDR1 is SGHNT and CDR2 YENEEA. Trimming took 5 bases from V and 3 from J; bases not matched to a gene: 12. The CDR3 contains 16 residues. The CDR3 is CASSRIAGTGRYEQYF. CDR3 sequence (DNA): TGTGCCAGCAGCCGCATCGCGGGGACAGGACGCTACGAGCAGTACTTC.

This clonotype came up many times. This sequence joins TRBV27 and TRBJ2-7; 12 positions agree with TRBD2. J was trimmed by 6 bases and V by 3 bases; bases with no gene match: 9. CDR3 size: 16 residues. Looked up from germline, CDR1 is MNHEY and CDR2 is SMNVEV (reference sequence). The CDR3 sequence is CASSLSLAGGPLEQYF. Written as DNA, the CDR3 is TGTGCCAGCAGTTTGTCGCTAGCGGGAGGGCCCCTCGAGCAGTACTTC.

The chain uses TRBV6-6 and TRBJ2-3; no clear D. Germline V gene lookup returns CDR1 MNHNY and CDR2 SVGAGI (reference sequence). The V end lost 2 bases, the J end lost 5 bases, and 14 bases lay between the germline ends. CDR3 length: 15 residues. The chain's CDR3 is CASSYEHPPVDTQYF. For the CDR3, the DNA is TGTGCCAGCAGTTACGAGCACCCCCCAGTAGATACGCAGTATTTT.